This T cell receptor beta chain appears in the sequencing data of a study of technical replicates of blood from a handful of donors. Germline V gene data show CDR1 as SSHAT and CDR2 as FNYEAQ (reference sequence). The CDR3 is made up of 12 amino acids. As regards this clone: A read error may account for a junction end that differs from germline.

Data came from immunoSEQ multiplex PCR; TCRdb stores just in-frame clones and leaves some out. The profile covers about 88,000 clones, with around 95% appearing a single time and 0.3% to 0.35% taken by the ten largest. Material for sequencing was T cells isolated from PBMCs. This rearrangement joins TRBV7-7 to TRBJ2-1; 8 bases align to TRBD1. This receptor was obtained from a human donor in good health. CDR3 sequence reads: CASSKTGDEQFF. The CDR3 DNA reads TGTGCTAGCAGCAAGACAGGGGATGAGCAGTTCTTC.